A single T cell receptor beta chain is shown here with its context. The germline CDR1 and CDR2 sequences are SGHDN and FVKESK. Trimming removed 5 bases at V and 2 bases at J, with 7 bases between. The CDR3 spans 13 residues. The entry originates in a study of blood T cell repertoires in COVID-19. In the study overall: Acute and convalescent COVID-19 specimens originated in the United States, Italy and Spain. The cDNA or gDNA used as material had been derived from T cells, B-cell-depleted T cells, or PBMCs.

The authors' processing: Amplification with reference gene primers provided the estimates of nucleated cell counts. TCRdb's table, derived via immunoSEQ multiplex PCR, lists solely in-frame clones and lacks some. The V and J calls and the clone size are those of that table, but D and trimming were determined from the DNA. The sample records approximately 400,000 clones, roughly nine tenths being singletons. V usage is TRBV14 and J usage is TRBJ1-5; D gene ambiguous. The sequencing sample was made of peripheral blood. The TCR originated in a man aged 40-50 years with acute or convalescent COVID-19. CDR3 DNA: TGTGCCAGCAGCGCGGGTCGCAATCAGCCCCAGCATTTT. Protein sequence: CASSAGRNQPQHF.